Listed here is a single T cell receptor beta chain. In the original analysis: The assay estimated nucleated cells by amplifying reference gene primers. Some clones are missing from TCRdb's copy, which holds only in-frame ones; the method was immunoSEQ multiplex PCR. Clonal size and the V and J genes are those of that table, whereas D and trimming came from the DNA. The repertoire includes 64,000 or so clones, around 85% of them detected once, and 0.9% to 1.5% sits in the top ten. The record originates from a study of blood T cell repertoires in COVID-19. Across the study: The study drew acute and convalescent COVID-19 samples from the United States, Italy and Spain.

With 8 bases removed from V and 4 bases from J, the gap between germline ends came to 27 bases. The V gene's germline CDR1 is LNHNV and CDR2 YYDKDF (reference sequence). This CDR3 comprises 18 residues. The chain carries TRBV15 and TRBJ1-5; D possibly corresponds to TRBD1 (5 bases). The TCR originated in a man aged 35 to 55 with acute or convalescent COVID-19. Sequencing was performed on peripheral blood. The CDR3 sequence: CATGLIGGTGIRNQPQHF. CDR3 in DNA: TGTGCCACCGGTCTGATTGGGGGGACTGGGATACGGAATCAGCCCCAGCATTTT.